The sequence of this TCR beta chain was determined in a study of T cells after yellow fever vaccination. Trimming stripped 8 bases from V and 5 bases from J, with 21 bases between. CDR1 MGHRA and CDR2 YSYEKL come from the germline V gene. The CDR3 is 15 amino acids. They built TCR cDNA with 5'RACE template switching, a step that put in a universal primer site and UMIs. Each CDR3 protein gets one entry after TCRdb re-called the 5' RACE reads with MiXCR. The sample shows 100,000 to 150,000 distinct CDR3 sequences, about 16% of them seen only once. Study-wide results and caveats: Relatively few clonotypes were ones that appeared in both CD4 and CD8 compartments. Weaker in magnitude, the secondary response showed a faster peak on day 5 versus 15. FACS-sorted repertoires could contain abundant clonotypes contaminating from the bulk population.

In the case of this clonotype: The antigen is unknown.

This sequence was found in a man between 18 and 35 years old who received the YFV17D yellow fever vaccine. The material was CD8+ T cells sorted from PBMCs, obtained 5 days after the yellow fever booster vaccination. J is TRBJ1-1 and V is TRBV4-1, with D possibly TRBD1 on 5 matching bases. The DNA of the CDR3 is TGCGCCAGCGCCTATCCAGGGTCGGGAGGGACTGAAGCTTTCTTT. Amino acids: CASAYPGSGGTEAFF.